Below are 2 T cell receptor beta chains sequenced from a single sample in a study of T-cell reconstitution after alpha-beta-depleted transplantation in children. Construction of the TCRbeta library involved unique molecular identifiers. One entry per CDR3 protein results from TCRdb running MiXCR on the PCR reads. Seen here are approximately 400,000 distinct CDR3 sequences, approximately 10% observed once, and the top ten hold approximately 5%. The sample was PBMCs from the stem cell graft donor, taken from the stem cell graft. The receptors come from a human donor who donated a stem cell graft to a child with acute myeloid leukemia.

The table lists this clonotype with a few counts. This sequence joins TRBV11-3 and TRBJ2-1, with D possibly TRBD1 on 6 matching bases. CDR1 is SGHNT, CDR2 YENEEA, per germline. The length of the CDR3 is 16 residues. Deletions cut 5 bases from V and 8 bases from J, with 22 bases between. CDR3 amino acids: CASSARTATRSHEQFF. CDR3 nucleotide sequence: TGTGCCAGCAGCGCCCGGACAGCAACCCGTTCACATGAGCAGTTCTTC.

This clonotype was seen only a few times. This chain joins TRBV10-3 and TRBJ2-7; D call uncertain. This CDR3 is 12 amino acids long. Per the germline V gene, CDR1 is ENHRY and CDR2 is SYGVKD. V was pared by 2 bases and J by 1 base, with 3 bases between. CDR3 nucleotide sequence: TGTGCCATCAGTGAGGGGTCCTACGAGCAGTACGTC. Translating it yields CAISEGSYEQYV.